Presented here are 9 T cell receptor beta chains from one specimen sequenced in a study of OX40 agonist ivuxolimab in advanced cancers. Some clones are missing from TCRdb's copy, which holds only in-frame ones; the method was immunoSEQ multiplex PCR. The sample shows some 25,000 clones, over 75% of them seen only once. Material: CD4+ or CD8+ T cells sorted from blood, obtained in a trial of the OX40 agonist ivuxolimab. These receptors were collected from an adult with an advanced solid tumor such as melanoma, head and neck, liver or kidney cancer.

The V call is TRBV4-1, the J call TRBJ1-5; D is possibly TRBD1 (6 bases). V was clipped by 2 bases and J by 2 bases, with 7 bases between them. Germline-derived CDR1 and CDR2 are MGHRA and YSYEKL. This CDR3 has 14 amino acids. DNA for the CDR3: TGCGCCAGCAGCCAAAACAGGGGCAATCAGCCCCAGCATTTT. This gives the protein CASSQNRGNQPQHF.

The chain uses TRBV27 and TRBJ2-3; D may be TRBD1 (6 bases). The CDR3 is 21 amino acids. Looked up from germline, CDR1 is MNHEY and CDR2 is SMNVEV (reference sequence). V was trimmed by 2 bases and J by 2 bases, leaving 29 bases between them. The CDR3 sequence is CASSLIPSPTGLRTSTDTQYF. Here the CDR3 DNA reads TGTGCCAGCAGTTTAATCCCCAGCCCGACAGGCCTCAGGACGTCCACAGATACGCAGTATTTT.

The chain carries TRBV6-1 and TRBJ2-7; no clear D gene. CDR3 length: 12 residues. Germline CDR1 is MNHNS and CDR2 is SASEGT. V was pared by 1 base and J by 7 bases, with 8 bases between. The CDR3 DNA is TGTGCCAGCAGTGAAGTAGACTGGGAGCAGTACTTC. Protein product: CASSEVDWEQYF.

This chain joins TRBV6-4 and TRBJ1-2; D is perhaps TRBD1 (6 bases). Germline lookup yields CDR1 MRHNA and CDR2 SNTAGT. CDR3 length: 21 amino acids. The germline V and J ends were trimmed by 1 base and 4 bases, with 31 bases remaining between them. DNA for the CDR3: TGTGCCAGCAGTGACTTCGAAAGGGGGAAAGGGCGCCGACACGTCGGCTATGGCTACACCTTC. Protein: CASSDFERGKGRRHVGYGYTF.

The J gene is TRBJ2-7, the V gene TRBV5-6; 7 bases fit TRBD1. Germline values: CDR1 SGHDT, CDR2 YYEEEE. CDR3 length: 15 amino acids. J lost 4 bases, V lost 0 bases, and 7 bases had no gene match. The CDR3 nucleotides are TGTGCCAGCAGCTTGGGGTCCGGACAGGTTTACGAGCAGTACTTC. This gives the protein CASSLGSGQVYEQYF.

The chain carries TRBV6-6 and TRBJ2-7; TRBD2 is a possible D gene (6 bases). The CDR3 consists of 13 residues. Trimming removed 7 bases at V and 3 bases at J, with 13 bases between. Germline lookup yields CDR1 MNHNY and CDR2 SVGAGI (reference sequence). The CDR3: CASTKTRLYEQYF. The CDR3 DNA reads TGTGCCAGCACTAAGACTAGGCTCTACGAGCAGTACTTC.

The V call is TRBV5-1, the J call TRBJ1-3, with 9 bases aligning to TRBD1. CDR1 and CDR2 from the germline V gene are SGHRS and YFSETQ. The CDR3 is made up of 19 amino acids. V lost 1 base, J lost 0 bases, and 11 bases stayed unmatched. CDR3 DNA sequence: TGCGCCAGCAGCTTGTTGGACAGGGGAAGGTGGATCTCTGGAAACACCATATATTTT. Amino acids: CASSLLDRGRWISGNTIYF.

The V and J genes are TRBV18 and TRBJ2-7, with 9 bases fitting TRBD2. The CDR3 extends over 14 amino acids. V lost 3 bases and J lost 3; bases outside the gene matches: 3. Germline V gene data show CDR1 as KGHSH and CDR2 as LQKENI. CDR3 region: CASSPSGGYYEQYF. The CDR3, as DNA: TGTGCCAGCTCACCTAGCGGGGGTTACTACGAGCAGTACTTC.

This sequence joins TRBV9 and TRBJ2-7, with a tentative D call TRBD1 (6 bases). The germline V and J ends were trimmed by 0 bases and 2 bases, with 9 bases remaining between them. Per germline, CDR1 SGDLS and CDR2 YYNGEE. This CDR3 has 14 residues. CDR3 coding DNA: TGTGCCAGCAGCGTAGAAGGGGGACCCTACGAGCAGTACTTC. Its protein product is CASSVEGGPYEQYF.